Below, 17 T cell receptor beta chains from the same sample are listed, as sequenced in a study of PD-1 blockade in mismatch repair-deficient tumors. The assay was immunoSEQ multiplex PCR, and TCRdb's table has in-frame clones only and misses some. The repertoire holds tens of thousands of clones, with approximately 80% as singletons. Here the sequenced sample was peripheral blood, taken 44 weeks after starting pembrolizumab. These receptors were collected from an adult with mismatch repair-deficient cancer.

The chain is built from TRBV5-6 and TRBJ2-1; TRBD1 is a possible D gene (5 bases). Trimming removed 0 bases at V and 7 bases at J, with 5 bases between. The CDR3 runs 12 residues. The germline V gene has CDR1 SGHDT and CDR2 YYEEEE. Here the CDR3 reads CASSLGQNEQFF. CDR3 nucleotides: TGTGCCAGCAGCTTGGGACAGAATGAGCAGTTCTTC. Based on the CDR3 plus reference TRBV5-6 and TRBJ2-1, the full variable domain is DAGVTQSPTHLIKTRGQQVTLRCSPKSGHDTVSWYQQALGQGPQFIFQYYEEEERQRGNFPDRFSGHQFPNYSSELNVNALLLGDSALYLCASSLGQNEQFFGPGTRLTVL.

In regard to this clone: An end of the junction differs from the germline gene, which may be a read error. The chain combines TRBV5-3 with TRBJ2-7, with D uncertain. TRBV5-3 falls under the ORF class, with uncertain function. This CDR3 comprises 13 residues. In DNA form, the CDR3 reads TGTGCCAGCAGCTTTGAGCCCCGATACGAGCAGTACTTC. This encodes CASSFEPRYEQYF.

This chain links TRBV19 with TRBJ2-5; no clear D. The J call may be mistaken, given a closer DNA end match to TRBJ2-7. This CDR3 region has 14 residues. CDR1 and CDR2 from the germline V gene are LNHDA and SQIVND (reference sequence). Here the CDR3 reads CARDIGLNAYEQYF. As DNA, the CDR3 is TGTGCCAGAGACATCGGGCTCAATGCCTACGAGCAGTACTTC.

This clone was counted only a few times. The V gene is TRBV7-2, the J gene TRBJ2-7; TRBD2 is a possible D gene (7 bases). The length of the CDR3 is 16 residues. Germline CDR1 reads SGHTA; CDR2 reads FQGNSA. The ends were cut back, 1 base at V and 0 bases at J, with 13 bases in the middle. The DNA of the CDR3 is TGTGCCAGCAGCTTAGGGGGGGGGCTGATCTCCTACGAGCAGTACTTC. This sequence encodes CASSLGGGLISYEQYF.

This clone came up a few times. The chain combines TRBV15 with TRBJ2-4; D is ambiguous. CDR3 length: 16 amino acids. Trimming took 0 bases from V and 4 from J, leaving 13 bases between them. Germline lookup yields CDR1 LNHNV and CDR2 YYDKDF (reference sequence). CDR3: CATSRDFMGGKNIQYF. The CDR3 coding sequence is TGTGCCACCAGCAGAGATTTTATGGGCGGTAAAAACATTCAGTACTTC.

The CDR3 bases are TGTGCCTGGGGCAGGGAGGTCTATGGCTACACCTTC. It encodes CAWGREVYGYTF. The chain couples TRBV30 to TRBJ1-2; D is possibly TRBD1 (5 bases). V dropped 5 bases and J dropped 4 bases, with 11 bases sitting between them. Germline V CDR1 and CDR2: GTSNPN, SVGIG (reference sequence). The CDR3 spans 12 residues. Together with reference TRBV30 and TRBJ1-2, the CDR3 gives the full variable domain: SQTIHQWPATLVQPVGSPLSLECTVEGTSNPNLYWYRQAAGRGLQLLFYSVGIGQISSEVPQNLSASRPQDRQFILSSKKLLLSDSGFYLCAWGREVYGYTFGSGTRLTVV.

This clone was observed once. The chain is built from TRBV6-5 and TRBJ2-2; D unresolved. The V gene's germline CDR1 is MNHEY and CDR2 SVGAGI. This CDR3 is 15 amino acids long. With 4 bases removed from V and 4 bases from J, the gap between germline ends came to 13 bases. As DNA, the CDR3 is TGTGCCAGCAGTTCCGAAAGGCGAGGCACCGGGGAGCTGTTTTTT. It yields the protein CASSSERRGTGELFF.

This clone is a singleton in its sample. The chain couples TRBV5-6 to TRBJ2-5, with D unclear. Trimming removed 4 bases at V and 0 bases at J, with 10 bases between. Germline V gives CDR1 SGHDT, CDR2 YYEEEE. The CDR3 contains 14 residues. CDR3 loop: CASSPSYYQETQYF. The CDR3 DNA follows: TGTGCCAGCAGCCCGAGTTATTACCAAGAGACCCAGTACTTC.

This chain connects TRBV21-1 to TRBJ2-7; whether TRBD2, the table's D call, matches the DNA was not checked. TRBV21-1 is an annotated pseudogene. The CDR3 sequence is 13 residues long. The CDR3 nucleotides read TGTGCCAGCAGCCTCGGGGGAACCTACGAGCAGTACTTC. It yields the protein CASSLGGTYEQYF.

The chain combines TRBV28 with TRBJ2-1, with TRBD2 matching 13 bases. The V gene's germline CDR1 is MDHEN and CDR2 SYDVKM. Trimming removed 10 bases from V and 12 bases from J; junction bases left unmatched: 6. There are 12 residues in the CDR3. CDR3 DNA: TGTGCCATCCGGACTAGCGGGAGTGGGCAGTTCTTC. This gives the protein CAIRTSGSGQFF.

CDR3 amino acids: CAWRGREKNTEAFF. The CDR3 coding sequence is TGTGCCTGGAGGGGCAGGGAGAAGAACACTGAAGCTTTCTTT. This chain joins TRBV30 and TRBJ1-1; maybe TRBD1 (5 bases). From germline, CDR1 is GTSNPN and CDR2 SVGIG (reference sequence). The V end lost 3 bases, the J end lost 1 base, and 12 bases lay between the germline ends. CDR3 length equals 14 residues.

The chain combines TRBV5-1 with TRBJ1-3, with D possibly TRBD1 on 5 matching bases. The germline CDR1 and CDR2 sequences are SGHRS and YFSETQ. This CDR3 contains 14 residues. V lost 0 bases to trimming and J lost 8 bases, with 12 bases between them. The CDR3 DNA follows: TGCGCCAGCAGCTTGGCACTTCAGGGAGACACCATATATTTT. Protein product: CASSLALQGDTIYF. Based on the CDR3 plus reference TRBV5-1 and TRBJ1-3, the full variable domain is KAGVTQTPRYLIKTRGQQVTLSCSPISGHRSVSWYQQTPGQGLQFLFEYFSETQRNKGNFPGRFSGRQFSNSRSEMNVSTLELGDSALYLCASSLALQGDTIYFGEGSWLTVV.

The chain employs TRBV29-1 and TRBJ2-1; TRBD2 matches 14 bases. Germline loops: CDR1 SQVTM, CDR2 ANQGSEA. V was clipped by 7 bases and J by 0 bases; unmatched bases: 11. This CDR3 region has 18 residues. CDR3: CSALGLAGEGVSYNEQFF. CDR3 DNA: TGCAGCGCGCTGGGACTAGCGGGAGAAGGGGTCTCCTACAATGAGCAGTTCTTC.

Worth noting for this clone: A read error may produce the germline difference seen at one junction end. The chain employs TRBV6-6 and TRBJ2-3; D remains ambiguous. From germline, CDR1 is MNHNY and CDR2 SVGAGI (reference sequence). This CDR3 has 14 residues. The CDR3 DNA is TGTGCCAGCAGTAACTCGGACCGCCCGGATACGCAGTATTTT. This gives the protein CASSNSDRPDTQYF.

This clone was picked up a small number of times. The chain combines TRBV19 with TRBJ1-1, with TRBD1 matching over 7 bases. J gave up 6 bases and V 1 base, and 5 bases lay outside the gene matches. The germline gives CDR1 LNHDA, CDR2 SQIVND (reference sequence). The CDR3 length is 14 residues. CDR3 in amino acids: CASSIGTGPAEAFF. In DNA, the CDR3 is TGTGCCAGTAGTATAGGGACAGGACCGGCTGAAGCTTTCTTT.

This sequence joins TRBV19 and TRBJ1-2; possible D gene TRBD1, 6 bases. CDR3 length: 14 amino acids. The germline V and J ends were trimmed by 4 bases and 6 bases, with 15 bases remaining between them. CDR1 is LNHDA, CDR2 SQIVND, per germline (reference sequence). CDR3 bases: TGTGCCAGTAGTACTTCCGGACAGATTGATGGCTACACCTTC. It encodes CASSTSGQIDGYTF.

The CDR3: CASSIGQELEAFF. The CDR3 coding sequence is TGTGCCAGCAGCATCGGACAGGAACTTGAAGCTTTCTTT. J is TRBJ1-1 and V is TRBV5-4; 7 bases map to TRBD1. This CDR3 is built from 13 residues. Trimming took 4 bases from V and 7 from J; bases not matched to a gene: 7. Germline assignment: CDR1 SGHNT and CDR2 YYREEE (reference sequence).